This TCR beta chain was recorded in a study of blood T cell repertoires in COVID-19. TCRdb's copy holds only in-frame clones and misses some; the assay was immunoSEQ multiplex PCR. The top ten clones hold roughly 8% of a sample with roughly 570,000 clones, roughly 91% of them seen once. The CDR3 is made up of 15 amino acids. CDR1 is SGHAT, CDR2 FQNNGV, per germline. V shed 5 bases and J shed 4 bases, with 17 bases lying between them. The receptor was derived from a woman between 45 and 65 years old with COVID-19, enrolled during active disease. The J gene is TRBJ1-1, the V gene TRBV11-2, with D perhaps TRBD1 (5 bases). The specimen was peripheral blood. CDR3 region: CASSPPYTGTTEAFF. The CDR3 region has the DNA TGTGCCAGCAGCCCGCCCTATACAGGCACCACTGAAGCTTTCTTT.